The 6 T cell receptor beta chains below were found in one sample sequenced in a study of long-term antiretroviral therapy in people with HIV. Sequencing used immunoSEQ v3.0 at survey level. Sequencing was performed with immunoSEQ multiplex PCR; in TCRdb, only in-frame clones are kept and a portion is missing. The sample records around 11,000 clones, more than 85% being singletons. This sample comprised unsorted PBMCs, obtained 0.2 years before starting antiretroviral therapy. The receptors derive from a middle-aged woman with HIV.

The chain couples TRBV6-5 to TRBJ2-5, with D possibly being TRBD2 (6 bases). Trimming cost V 10 bases and J 5 bases, with 23 bases left between them. The CDR3 has 15 residues. CDR1 and CDR2 (germline): MNHEY, SVGAGI. CDR3 in DNA: TGTGCCACTTTGGGGGGAGCTATGTTCGAGGAGACCCAGTACTTC. It is translated as CATLGGAMFEETQYF.

This clone has a handful of counts. The V and J genes are TRBV9 and TRBJ1-4, with a weak D call TRBD1 (5 bases). This CDR3 comprises 14 residues. The V end lost 4 bases, the J end lost 5 bases, and 12 bases lay between the germline ends. The germline CDR1 and CDR2 sequences are SGDLS and YYNGEE. The CDR3 spells CASSNRDGNEKLFF. CDR3 bases: TGTGCCAGCAGCAACCGGGACGGGAATGAAAAACTGTTTTTT.

This clone was picked up a small number of times. This chain links TRBV4-3 with TRBJ1-2, with 10 bases lining up with TRBD1. J was trimmed by 4 bases and V by 4 bases; bases with no gene match: 9. Germline CDR1 LGHNA, CDR2 YSLEER. The CDR3 totals 16 residues. The CDR3 region has the DNA TGCGCCAGCAGCCCCTCCGGGACAGGGGAGACCTATGGCTACACCTTC. Its protein is CASSPSGTGETYGYTF.

The chain joins TRBV9 to TRBJ2-7, with D perhaps matching TRBD1 (6 bases). Trimming cost V 0 bases and J 1 base, with 11 bases left between them. Germline values: CDR1 SGDLS, CDR2 YYNGEE. This CDR3 contains 15 residues. The chain's CDR3 is CASSVEWTASYEQYF. The CDR3 DNA reads as TGTGCCAGCAGCGTAGAGTGGACAGCTTCCTACGAGCAGTACTTC. Variable domain in full (rest from reference TRBV9 and TRBJ2-7): DSGVTQTPKHLITATGQRVTLRCSPRSGDLSVYWYQQSLDQGLQFLIQYYNGEERAKGNILERFSAQQFPDLHSELNLSSLELGDSALYFCASSVEWTASYEQYFGPGTRLTVT.

The J gene is TRBJ2-7, the V gene TRBV6-6, with D tentatively TRBD2 (5 bases). V lost 6 bases and J lost 2, with 17 bases in between. The CDR3 spans 15 residues. The V gene's germline CDR1 is MNHNY and CDR2 SVGAGI (reference sequence). The DNA of the CDR3 is TGTGCCAGCAGCTCGCCTACGAGAGGGACCTACGAGCAGTACTTC. It is translated as CASSSPTRGTYEQYF.

This chain joins TRBV9 and TRBJ1-2; no clear D. Germline-derived CDR1 and CDR2 are SGDLS and YYNGEE. V lost 4 bases and J 0 bases, leaving 13 bases between the germline ends. There are 15 residues in the CDR3. CDR3 DNA: TGTGCCAGCAGCCCAACGGGAGGGACTAACTATGGCTACACCTTC. Amino acids: CASSPTGGTNYGYTF.